This T cell receptor beta chain was found in a study of blood T cell repertoires in COVID-19. Study at large: Acute-phase and convalescent COVID-19 samples originated in the United States, Italy and Spain.

TCRdb's copy holds only in-frame clones and misses some; the assay was immunoSEQ multiplex PCR. The sample carries around 480,000 clones, approximately 90% recorded once. This CDR3 region has 15 residues. CDR1 and CDR2 from the germline V gene are SGHTS and YDEGEE. V trimming: 4 bases; J trimming: 4 bases; junction bases outside the gene matches: 7. The clonotype originates from a woman aged 50 to 60 with COVID-19, enrolled during active disease. The chain joins TRBV5-8 to TRBJ2-4, with 8 positions matching TRBD1. Sequencing input: peripheral blood. In DNA, the CDR3 is TGTGCCAGCAGCCTCCGCAGGACAGGGAAAAACATTCAGTACTTC. Residues: CASSLRRTGKNIQYF. The whole variable domain, remainder taken from reference TRBV5-8 and TRBJ2-4, is EAGVTQSPTHLIKTRGQQATLRCSPISGHTSVYWYQQALGLGLQFLLWYDEGEERNRGNFPPRFSGRQFPNYSSELNVNALELEDSALYLCASSLRRTGKNIQYFGAGTRLSVL.